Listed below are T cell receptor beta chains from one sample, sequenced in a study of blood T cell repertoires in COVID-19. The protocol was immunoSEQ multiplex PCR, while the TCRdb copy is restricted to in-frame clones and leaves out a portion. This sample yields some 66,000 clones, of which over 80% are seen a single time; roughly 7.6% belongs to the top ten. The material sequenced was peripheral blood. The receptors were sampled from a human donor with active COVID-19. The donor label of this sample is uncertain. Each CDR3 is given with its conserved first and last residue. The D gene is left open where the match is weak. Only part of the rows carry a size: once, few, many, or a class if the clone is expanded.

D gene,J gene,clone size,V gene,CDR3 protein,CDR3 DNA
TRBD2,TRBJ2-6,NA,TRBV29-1,CSVGLAGGPGANVLTF,TGCAGCGTTGGACTAGCGGGAGGGCCGGGGGCCAACGTCCTGACTTTC
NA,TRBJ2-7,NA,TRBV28,CASSPIGVSYEQYF,TGTGCCAGCAGCCCGATCGGTGTATCCTACGAGCAGTACTTC
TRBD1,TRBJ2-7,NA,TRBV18,CASSPFPGTGDGIGYEQYF,TGTGCCAGCTCACCATTTCCCGGGACAGGAGATGGCATCGGGTACGAGCAGTACTTC
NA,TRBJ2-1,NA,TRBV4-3,CASSQEYNRVGVRSYNEQFF,TGCGCCAGCAGCCAAGAGTATAACAGGGTAGGCGTTAGATCCTACAATGAGCAGTTCTTC
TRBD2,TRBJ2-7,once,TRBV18,CASSRKAGGATSGSSYEQYF,TGTGCCAGCTCACGAAAGGCAGGGGGGGCGACTAGCGGGAGCTCCTACGAGCAGTACTTC
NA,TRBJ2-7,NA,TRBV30,CAWSAQGNEQYF,TGTGCCTGGAGTGCACAGGGAAACGAGCAGTACTTC
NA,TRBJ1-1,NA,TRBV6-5,CASRSSSAEAFF,TGTGCCAGCAGGTCATCGAGCGCTGAAGCTTTCTTT
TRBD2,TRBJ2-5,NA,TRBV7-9,CASSLGASGRAGETQYF,TGTGCCAGCAGCTTGGGTGCTAGCGGGAGGGCCGGGGAGACCCAGTACTTC
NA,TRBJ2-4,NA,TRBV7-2,CASSLDGRGLGAKNIQYF,TGTGCCAGCAGCTTAGATGGTAGAGGGTTGGGAGCCAAAAACATTCAGTACTTC
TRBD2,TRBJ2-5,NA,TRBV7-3,CASSSGGGETQYF,TGTGCCAGCAGCTCGGGGGGGGGAGAGACCCAGTACTTC
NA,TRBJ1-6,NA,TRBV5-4,CASSLKGSNNSPLHF,TGTGCCAGCAGCTTAAAGGGGTCCAATAATTCACCCCTCCACTTT
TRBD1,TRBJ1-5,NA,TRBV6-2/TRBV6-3,CASSSTGIKDSNQPQHF,TGTGCCAGCAGTTCGACAGGGATAAAGGATAGCAATCAGCCCCAGCATTTT
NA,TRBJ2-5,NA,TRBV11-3,CASSSDGPGTQYF,TGTGCCAGCAGCTCCGACGGCCCGGGGACCCAGTACTTC
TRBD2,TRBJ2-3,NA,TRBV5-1,CASSPAASGRLSTDTQYF,TGCGCCAGCAGCCCCGCCGCTAGCGGGAGACTTAGCACAGATACGCAGTATTTT
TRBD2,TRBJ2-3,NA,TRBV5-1,CASSLGLAADITDTQYF,TGCGCCAGCAGCTTAGGACTAGCGGCGGATATCACAGATACGCAGTATTTT
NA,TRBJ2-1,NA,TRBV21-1,CASRPPGGSSYNEQFF,TGTGCCAGCAGGCCCCCAGGCGGGAGCTCCTACAATGAGCAGTTCTTC
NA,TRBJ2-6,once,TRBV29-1,CSVGSGGANVLTF,TGCAGCGTTGGTTCAGGCGGGGCCAACGTCCTGACTTTC
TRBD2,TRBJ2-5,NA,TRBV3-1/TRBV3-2,CASSSLAGVETQYF,TGTGCCAGCAGCTCACTAGCGGGAGTAGAGACCCAGTACTTC
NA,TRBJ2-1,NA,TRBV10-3,CAISEFSNEQFF,TGTGCCATCAGTGAGTTTAGCAATGAGCAGTTCTTC
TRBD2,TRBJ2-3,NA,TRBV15,CATSRLAAGTDTQYF,TGTGCCACCAGCAGACTAGCGGCCGGCACAGATACGCAGTATTTT
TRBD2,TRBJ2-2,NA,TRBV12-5,CARGREGAGELFF,TGTGCTAGAGGGAGGGAGGGCGCCGGGGAGCTGTTTTTT
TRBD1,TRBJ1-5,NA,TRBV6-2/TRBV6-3,CASSPERTGGDQPQHF,TGTGCCAGCAGCCCCGAAAGGACAGGGGGAGATCAGCCCCAGCATTTT
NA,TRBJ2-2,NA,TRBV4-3,CASSQEGGARTGELFF,TGCGCCAGCAGCCAAGAGGGGGGGGCCAGGACCGGGGAGCTGTTTTTT
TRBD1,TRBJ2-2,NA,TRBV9,CASSDRDRAVKELFF,TGTGCCAGCAGCGACCGGGACAGGGCGGTGAAGGAGCTGTTTTTT
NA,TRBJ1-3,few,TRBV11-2,CASSLVHTGGTIYF,TGTGCCAGCAGCTTAGTACACACTGGAGGCACCATATATTTT
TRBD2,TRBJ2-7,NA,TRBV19,CASSITTSAYEQYF,TGTGCCAGTAGTATCACAACTAGCGCCTACGAGCAGTACTTC
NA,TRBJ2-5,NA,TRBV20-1,CSATLEETQYF,TGCAGTGCTACCCTAGAAGAGACCCAGTACTTC
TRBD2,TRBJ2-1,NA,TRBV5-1,CASSLGGLAGVENEQFF,TGCGCCAGCAGCTTGGGGGGACTAGCGGGAGTAGAGAATGAGCAGTTCTTC
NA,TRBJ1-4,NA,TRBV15,CATSREVGGLFF,TGTGCCACCAGCAGAGAAGTCGGGGGACTGTTTTTT
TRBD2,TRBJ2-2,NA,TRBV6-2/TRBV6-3,CASSYSRLAGVGTGELFF,TGTGCCAGCAGTTACTCGAGACTAGCGGGAGTGGGCACCGGGGAGCTGTTTTTT
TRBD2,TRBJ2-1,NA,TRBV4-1,CASSQEGVAGGARYNEQFF,TGCGCCAGCAGCCAAGAGGGGGTAGCGGGGGGCGCCAGGTACAATGAGCAGTTCTTC
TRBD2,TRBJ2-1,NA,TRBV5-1,CASSLESSGYNEQFF,TGCGCCAGCAGCTTGGAATCTAGCGGGTACAATGAGCAGTTCTTC
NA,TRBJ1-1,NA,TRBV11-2,CASSLQGIGGPGSFF,TGTGCCAGCAGCTTACAGGGAATTGGGGGCCCCGGGTCTTTCTTT